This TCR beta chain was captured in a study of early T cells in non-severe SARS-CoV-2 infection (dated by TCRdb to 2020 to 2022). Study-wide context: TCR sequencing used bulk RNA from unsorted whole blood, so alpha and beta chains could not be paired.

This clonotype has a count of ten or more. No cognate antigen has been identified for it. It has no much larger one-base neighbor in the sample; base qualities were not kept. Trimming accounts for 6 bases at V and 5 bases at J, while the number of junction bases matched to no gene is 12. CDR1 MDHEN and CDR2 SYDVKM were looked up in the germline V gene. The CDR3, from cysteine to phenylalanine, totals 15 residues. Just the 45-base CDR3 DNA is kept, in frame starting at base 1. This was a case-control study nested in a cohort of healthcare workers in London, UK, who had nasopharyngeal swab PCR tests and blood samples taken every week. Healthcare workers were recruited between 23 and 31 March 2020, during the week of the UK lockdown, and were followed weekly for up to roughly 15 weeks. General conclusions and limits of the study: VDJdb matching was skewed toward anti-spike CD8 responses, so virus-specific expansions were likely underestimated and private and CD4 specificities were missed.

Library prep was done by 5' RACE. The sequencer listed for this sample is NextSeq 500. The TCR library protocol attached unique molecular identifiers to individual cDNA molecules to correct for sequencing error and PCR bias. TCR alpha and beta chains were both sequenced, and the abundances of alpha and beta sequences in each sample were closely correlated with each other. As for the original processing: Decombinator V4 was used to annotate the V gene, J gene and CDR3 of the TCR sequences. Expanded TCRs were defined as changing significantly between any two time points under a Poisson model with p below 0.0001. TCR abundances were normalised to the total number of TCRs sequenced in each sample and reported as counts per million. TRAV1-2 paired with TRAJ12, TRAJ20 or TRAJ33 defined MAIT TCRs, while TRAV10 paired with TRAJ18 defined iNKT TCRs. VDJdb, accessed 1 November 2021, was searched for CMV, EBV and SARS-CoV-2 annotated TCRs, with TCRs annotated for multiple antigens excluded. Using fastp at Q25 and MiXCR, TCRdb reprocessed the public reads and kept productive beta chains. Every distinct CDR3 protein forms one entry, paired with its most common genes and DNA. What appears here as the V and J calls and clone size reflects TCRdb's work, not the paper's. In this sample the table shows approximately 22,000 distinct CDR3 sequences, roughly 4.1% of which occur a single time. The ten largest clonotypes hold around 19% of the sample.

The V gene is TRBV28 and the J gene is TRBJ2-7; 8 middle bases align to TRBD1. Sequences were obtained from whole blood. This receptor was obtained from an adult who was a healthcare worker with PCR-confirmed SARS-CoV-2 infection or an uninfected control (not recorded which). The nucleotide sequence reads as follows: TGTGCCAGCAGAAAAGTCTCAGGGGGCGGGGACGAGCAGTACTTC. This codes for CASRKVSGGGDEQYF.